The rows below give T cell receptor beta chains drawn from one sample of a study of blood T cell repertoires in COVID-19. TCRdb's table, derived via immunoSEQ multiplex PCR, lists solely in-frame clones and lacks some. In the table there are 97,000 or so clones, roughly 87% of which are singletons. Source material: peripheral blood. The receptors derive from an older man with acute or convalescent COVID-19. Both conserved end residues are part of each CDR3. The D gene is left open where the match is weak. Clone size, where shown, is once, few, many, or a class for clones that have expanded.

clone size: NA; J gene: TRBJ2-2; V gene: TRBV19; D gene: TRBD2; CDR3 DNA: TGTGCCAGTACGCCAGGGCTAGCGGGAAAAGGTGGGGAGCTGTTTTTT; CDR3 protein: CASTPGLAGKGGELFF
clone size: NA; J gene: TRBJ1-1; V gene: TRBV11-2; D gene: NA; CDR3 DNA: TGTGCCAGCAGCTTAGGCCGGGGGGCTGAAGCTTTCTTT; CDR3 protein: CASSLGRGAEAFF
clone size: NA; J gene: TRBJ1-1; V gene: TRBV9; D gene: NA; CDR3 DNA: TGTGCCAGCAGCGTAGCTACAGGAGTGAACACTGAAGCTTTCTTT; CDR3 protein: CASSVATGVNTEAFF
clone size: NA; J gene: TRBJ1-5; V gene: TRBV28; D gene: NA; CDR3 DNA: TGTGCCAGCACCCTCTCCGGCGGGCCCCAGCATTTT; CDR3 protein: CASTLSGGPQHF
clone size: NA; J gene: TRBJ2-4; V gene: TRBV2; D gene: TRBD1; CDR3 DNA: TGTGCCAGCAGTGAGGGCAGACAGGGAGTAAAAAACATTCAGTACTTC; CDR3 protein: CASSEGRQGVKNIQYF
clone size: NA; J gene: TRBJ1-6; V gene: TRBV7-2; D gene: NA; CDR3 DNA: TGTGCCAGCAGCTTGAGCTCCTATAATTCACCCCTCCACTTT; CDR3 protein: CASSLSSYNSPLHF
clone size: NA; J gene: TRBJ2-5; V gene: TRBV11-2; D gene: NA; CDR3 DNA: TGTGCCAGCAGCTTAGCAGGGTCCGGGACCCAGTACTTC; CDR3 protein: CASSLAGSGTQYF
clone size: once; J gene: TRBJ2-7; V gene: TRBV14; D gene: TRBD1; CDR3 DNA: TGTGCCAGCAGCCACCAGCGACAGGGGCGGGCTTCCGAGCAGTACTTC; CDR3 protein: CASSHQRQGRASEQYF
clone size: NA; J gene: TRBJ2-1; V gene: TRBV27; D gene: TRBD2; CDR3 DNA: TGTGCCAGCAGCCAACTAGCGGGAGGGCTTAGTGAGCAGTTCTTC; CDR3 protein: CASSQLAGGLSEQFF
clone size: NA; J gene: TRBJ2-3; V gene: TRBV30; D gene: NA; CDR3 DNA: TGTGCCTGGAGTGTACAGGCGGATACGCAGTATTTT; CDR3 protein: CAWSVQADTQYF
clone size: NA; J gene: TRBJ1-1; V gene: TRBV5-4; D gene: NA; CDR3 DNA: TGTGCCAGCAGCTTGGGGAGGGGGGGCTGGACTGAAGCTTTCTTT; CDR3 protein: CASSLGRGGWTEAFF
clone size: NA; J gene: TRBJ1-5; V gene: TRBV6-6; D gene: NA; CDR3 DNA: TGTGCCAGCAGTTACACGGGGAGGCAGCCCCAGCATTTT; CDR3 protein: CASSYTGRQPQHF
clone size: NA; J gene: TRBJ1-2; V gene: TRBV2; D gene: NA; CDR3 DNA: TGTGCCAGCAGTGATGGGGCAGGGCTGGGCTATGGCTACACCTTC; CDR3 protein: CASSDGAGLGYGYTF
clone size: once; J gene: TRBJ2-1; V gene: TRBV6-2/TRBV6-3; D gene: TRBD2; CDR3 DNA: TGTGCCAGCAGTTACTCCGGGGCGAGCGGGGGGCCTTACAATGAGCAGTTCTTC; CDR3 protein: CASSYSGASGGPYNEQFF
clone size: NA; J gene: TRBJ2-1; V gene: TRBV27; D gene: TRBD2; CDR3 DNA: TGTGCCAGCAGGTGGACGACTAGCGGGATCTACAATGAGCAGTTCTTC; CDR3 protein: CASRWTTSGIYNEQFF
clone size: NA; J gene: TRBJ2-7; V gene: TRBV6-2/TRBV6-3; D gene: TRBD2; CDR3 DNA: TGTGCCAGCAGTTCGATGGGGACTAGAATTTACGAGCAGTACTTC; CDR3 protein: CASSSMGTRIYEQYF
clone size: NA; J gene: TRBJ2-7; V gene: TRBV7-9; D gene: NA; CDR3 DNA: TGTGCCAGCAGCCCGGAGTACTTC; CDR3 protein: CASSPEYF
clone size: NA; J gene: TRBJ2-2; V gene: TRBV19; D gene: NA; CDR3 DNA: TGTGCCAGTAGTCCCGGGACATTGAACACCGGGGAGCTGTTTTTT; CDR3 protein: CASSPGTLNTGELFF
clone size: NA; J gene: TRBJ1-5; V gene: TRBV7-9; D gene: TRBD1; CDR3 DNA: TGTGCCAGCAGCTCGCATGGCCTGGACAGGGCTCAGCCCCAGCATTTT; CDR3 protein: CASSSHGLDRAQPQHF
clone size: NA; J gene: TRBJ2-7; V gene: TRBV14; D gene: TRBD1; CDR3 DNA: TGTGCCAGCAGCCAAGATTTGGGACAGGGTGCTGTGGAGCAGTACTTC; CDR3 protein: CASSQDLGQGAVEQYF